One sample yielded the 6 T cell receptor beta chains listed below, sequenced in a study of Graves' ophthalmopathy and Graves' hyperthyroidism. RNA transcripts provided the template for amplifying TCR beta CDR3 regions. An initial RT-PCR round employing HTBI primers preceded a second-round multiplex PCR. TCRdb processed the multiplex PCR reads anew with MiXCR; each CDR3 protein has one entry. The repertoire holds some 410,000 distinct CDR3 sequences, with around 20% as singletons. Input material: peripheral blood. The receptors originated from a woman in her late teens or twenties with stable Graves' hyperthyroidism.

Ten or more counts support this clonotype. CDR3 loop: CASSEARQAETQYF. CDR3 DNA sequence: TGCGCCAGCAGTGAAGCGCGGCAGGCGGAGACCCAGTACTTC. The chain links TRBV10-2 to TRBJ2-5; D is unclear. This CDR3 region has 14 residues. CDR1 is WSHSY and CDR2 is SAAADI in the germline V gene. Trimming pared 3 bases from V and 5 bases from J, leaving 13 bases between.

The CDR3: CASRSDRGLNTEAFF. In nucleotides, the CDR3 is TGCGCCAGCAGATCCGACAGGGGGCTAAACACTGAAGCTTTCTTT. The V gene is TRBV10-1, the J gene TRBJ1-1; 10 bases are a match to TRBD1. The CDR3 covers 15 residues. From germline, CDR1 is WNHNN and CDR2 SYGVQD (reference sequence). Trimming at V came to 6 bases and at J to 2 bases, leaving 6 bases not matched to a gene.

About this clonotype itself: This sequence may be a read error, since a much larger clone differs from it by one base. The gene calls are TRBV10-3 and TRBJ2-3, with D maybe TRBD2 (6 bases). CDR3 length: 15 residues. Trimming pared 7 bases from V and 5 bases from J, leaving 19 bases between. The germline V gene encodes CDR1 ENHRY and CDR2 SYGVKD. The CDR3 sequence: CAINVESSVVDTQYF. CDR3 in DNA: TGTGCCATCAATGTGGAATCTAGCGTCGTAGATACGCAGTATTTT.

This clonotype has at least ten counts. CDR3 region: CSARARGHQPQHF. The CDR3 DNA reads as TGCAGTGCTAGGGCCAGAGGGCATCAGCCCCAGCATTTT. V usage is TRBV20-1 and J usage is TRBJ1-5; D gene ambiguous. Deletions cut 3 bases from V and 5 bases from J, with 11 bases between. There are 13 residues in the CDR3. Germline V gene sequence: CDR1 DFQATT, CDR2 SNEGSKA (reference sequence).

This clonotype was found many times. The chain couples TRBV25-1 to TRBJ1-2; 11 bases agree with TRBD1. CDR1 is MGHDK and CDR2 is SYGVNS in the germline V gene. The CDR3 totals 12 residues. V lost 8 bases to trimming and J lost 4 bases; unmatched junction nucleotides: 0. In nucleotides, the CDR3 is TGTGCCAGCGGACAGGGGGCCTATGGCTACACCTTC. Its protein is CASGQGAYGYTF.

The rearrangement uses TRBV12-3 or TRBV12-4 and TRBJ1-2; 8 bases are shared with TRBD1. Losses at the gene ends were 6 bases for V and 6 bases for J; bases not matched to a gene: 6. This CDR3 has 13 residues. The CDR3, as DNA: TGTGCCAGCAGCTCGAACAGGGGGGATGGCTACACCTTC. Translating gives CASSSNRGDGYTF.